The 32 T cell receptor beta chains presented below share a single source sample, sequenced in a study of blood T cells in healthy people across ages (dated by TCRdb to 2013 to 2016). The library came from 5' RACE. TCRdb lists the instrument as Illumina HiSeq 2500. A second PCR of roughly 7 to 12 cycles was run with a J-beta primer mix and a sample-barcoded 5' primer. Clones were called with MiXCR by TCRdb after fastp trimmed the public reads at Q25, and only in-frame beta chains were retained. Duplicate CDR3 protein sequences are folded into a single record with the most common DNA and genes. The sample includes roughly 900,000 distinct CDR3 sequences, with 25% to 30% observed a single time. 17% of the sample comes from the top ten. The sample taken for sequencing was blood. The receptors were sampled from a woman of 80 years or more in good health.

There are a few counts of this clonotype. J is TRBJ1-1 and V is TRBV3-1; no reliable D call. The CDR3 consists of 16 residues. Trimming removed 3 bases from V and 5 bases from J, with 19 bases in between. Germline CDR1 is LGHDT and CDR2 is YNNKEL (reference sequence). The CDR3 reads CASSHLYYPRQTEAFF. The CDR3, as DNA: TGTGCCAGCAGCCATTTGTATTATCCGCGGCAGACTGAAGCTTTCTTT.

This clonotype was picked up many times. The chain employs TRBV4-1 and TRBJ2-5; D is uncertain. Trimming cost V 3 bases and J 3 bases, with 5 bases left between them. The CDR3 consists of 12 residues. CDR1 and CDR2 from the germline V gene are MGHRA and YSYEKL. DNA of the CDR3: TGCGCCAGCAGCCATCTTGAAGAGACCCAGTACTTC. This gives the protein CASSHLEETQYF.

CDR3 sequence reads: CASSERVGEKLFF. CDR3 bases: TGCGCCAGCAGTGAGAGGGTTGGGGAAAAACTGTTTTTT. V usage is TRBV10-1 and J usage is TRBJ1-4; D is ambiguous. CDR1 and CDR2 from the germline V gene are WNHNN and SYGVQD (reference sequence). The CDR3 consists of 13 residues. The germline V and J ends were trimmed by 2 bases and 8 bases, with 9 bases remaining between them.

This clonotype was seen a few times. The chain links TRBV14 to TRBJ2-2, with 11 bases that match TRBD2. CDR1 SGHDN and CDR2 FVKESK come from the germline V gene. V dropped 4 bases and J dropped 7; count of bases not matched to a gene: 11. The CDR3 loop spans 17 amino acids. The CDR3 region is CASSRLLAGVRNGELFF. CDR3 sequence (DNA): TGTGCCAGCAGCCGATTACTAGCGGGGGTCCGTAACGGGGAGCTGTTTTTT.

This clonotype was seen more than once but under ten times. Its ends do not fully match the called genes, so a read error is possible. The gene calls are TRBV20-1 and TRBJ2-1; D is possibly TRBD2 (5 bases). CDR3 length equals 18 residues. Germline V lookup: CDR1 DFQATT, CDR2 SNEGSKA (reference sequence). This CDR3 reads CSTRDQERMDGWRNEKFF. The DNA of the CDR3 is TGCAGTACTAGAGATCAAGAAAGGATGGATGGGTGGCGGAATGAGAAGTTCTTC.

This chain links TRBV5-5 with TRBJ1-5; TRBD1 agrees at 7 bases. CDR3 size: 14 residues. The V segment lost 7 bases and the J segment 7 bases; nucleotides outside the gene matches: 11. CDR1 and CDR2 (germline): SGHKS, YYEKEE (reference sequence). CDR3 loop: CASAIESRGQPQHF. The CDR3, as DNA: TGTGCCAGCGCCATTGAAAGCAGGGGGCAGCCCCAGCATTTT. The full variable domain, with the rest looked up from reference TRBV5-5 and TRBJ1-5, is DAGVTQSPTHLIKTRGQQVTLRCSPISGHKSVSWYQQVLGQGPQFIFQYYEKEERGRGNFPDRFSARQFPNYSSELNVNALLLGDSALYLCASAIESRGQPQHFGDGTRLSIL.

This clonotype came up a few times. This sequence joins TRBV27 and TRBJ2-4; D may be TRBD1 (6 bases). Trimming stripped 5 bases from V and 6 bases from J, with 14 bases between. Germline V gene data show CDR1 as MNHEY and CDR2 as SMNVEV (reference sequence). The CDR3 covers 14 residues. The DNA of the CDR3 is TGTGCCAGCAGTCCGGGACACCTAATAAACATTCAGTACTTC. The encoded protein is CASSPGHLINIQYF.

This clonotype appeared a few times. This may stem from a read error, because a much larger clone lies one nucleotide away. CDR3 region: CSARPPLTVSYNEQYF. As DNA, the CDR3 is TGCAGTGCTAGGCCTCCACTGACCGTCTCCTACAATGAGCAGTACTTC. The rearrangement uses TRBV20-1 and TRBJ2-7; no clear D. Germline-derived CDR1 and CDR2 are DFQATT and SNEGSKA (reference sequence). CDR3 length: 16 residues. The germline V and J ends were trimmed by 3 bases and 7 bases, with 25 bases remaining between them.

This clonotype has more than one count but fewer than ten. CDR3 region: CASRAWSSYNEQYF. The DNA of the CDR3 is TGTGCCAGCAGGGCCTGGAGCTCCTACAATGAGCAGTACTTC. The chain recombines TRBV6-2 or TRBV6-3 with TRBJ2-1, with D uncertain. The J call may be wrong; the DNA end is better matched by TRBJ2-7. This CDR3 spans 14 amino acids. The germline CDR1 and CDR2 sequences are MNHEY and SVGEGT.

The chain is built from TRBV25-1 and TRBJ2-1; no definite D call. Germline V gene sequence: CDR1 MGHDK, CDR2 SYGVNS. Trimming removed 4 bases from V and 7 bases from J, with 11 bases in between. There are 13 residues in the CDR3. The DNA of the CDR3 is TGTGCCAGCAGTGGAATGGTGGAGAATGAGCAGTTCTTC. Its protein product is CASSGMVENEQFF.

This rearrangement joins TRBV6-1 to TRBJ2-3; either TRBD1 or TRBD2 may fit D (5 bases each). CDR1 and CDR2 (germline): MNHNS, SASEGT. V dropped 7 bases and J dropped 2 bases, with 13 bases sitting between them. The CDR3 spans 14 residues. CDR3 sequence reads: CASNQGEATDTQYF. Here the CDR3 DNA reads TGTGCCAGCAACCAGGGAGAGGCCACAGATACGCAGTATTTT.

This clonotype was detected only a few times. The CDR3 coding sequence is TGTGCCAGCAGCCAAGATTTGGGCGTGAAAGCTTTCTTT. Translation gives CASSQDLGVKAFF. The gene calls are TRBV4-2 and TRBJ1-1; no clear D gene. The V gene's germline CDR1 is LGHNA and CDR2 YNFKEQ. This CDR3 comprises 13 residues. V gave up 0 bases and J gave up 9 bases, with 11 bases separating them.

Comments on this clonotype: Possible read error: a much larger clone is one base away. DNA of the CDR3: TGTGCCACCAGCAAGACTAGCGGCAGCACAGATACGCAGTATTTT. Protein: CATSKTSGSTDTQYF. The chain joins TRBV24-1 to TRBJ2-3, with 9 bases fitting TRBD2. The trim removed 7 bases at V and 0 bases at J, leaving 4 bases unmatched. Looked up from germline, CDR1 is KGHDR and CDR2 is SFDVKD. The CDR3 sequence is 15 residues long.

Only a few counts were recorded for this clonotype. Given a much more abundant clone one base away, this may be a read error. The CDR3: CASSSGRAGANVRTF. CDR3 nucleotide sequence: TGTGCCAGCAGCTCCGGACGCGCTGGGGCCAACGTCCGGACTTTC. This rearrangement joins TRBV7-2 to TRBJ2-6; tentatively, D is TRBD1 (5 bases). The CDR3 has 15 amino acids. Germline V gene lookup returns CDR1 SGHTA and CDR2 FQGNSA.

The chain recombines TRBV7-2 with TRBJ2-5, with D perhaps matching TRBD1 or TRBD2 (5 bases each). Germline V gives CDR1 SGHTA, CDR2 FQGNSA. This CDR3 has 13 residues. Deletions cut 5 bases from V and 11 bases from J, with 18 bases between. Written as DNA, the CDR3 is TGTGCCAGCAGCCTCACCTCAGGGACCCAGCAGTACTTC. Translation gives CASSLTSGTQQYF.

The chain recombines TRBV7-2 with TRBJ2-1, with TRBD2 matching over 8 bases. V trimming: 2 bases; J trimming: 7 bases; junction bases outside the gene matches: 7. CDR3 length: 15 residues. Looked up from germline, CDR1 is SGHTA and CDR2 is FQGNSA. CDR3: CASSLTGGPLNEQFF. The CDR3 DNA follows: TGTGCCAGCAGCTTAACGGGAGGGCCATTAAATGAGCAGTTCTTC.

At least ten counts were recorded for this clonotype. The chain joins TRBV12-3 or TRBV12-4 to TRBJ2-1, with TRBD2 matching over 9 bases. The CDR3 totals 17 residues. Losses at the gene ends were 0 bases for V and 6 bases for J; bases not matched to a gene: 9. CDR3 bases: TGTGCCAGCAGTTTAGCGGGGCTAGCGGGGCCCTTCAATGAGCAGTTCTTC. It is translated as CASSLAGLAGPFNEQFF.

This clonotype was seen a single time. This sequence joins TRBV6-2 or TRBV6-3 and TRBJ1-1; TRBD1 matches 10 bases. The CDR3 length is 15 residues. V dropped 0 bases and J dropped 5; count of bases not matched to a gene: 3. Germline V gene data show CDR1 as MNHEY and CDR2 as SVGEGT. The CDR3 coding sequence is TGTGCCAGCAGTTACTCCCCGGGACAGGGGACTGAAGCTTTCTTT. Translated: CASSYSPGQGTEAFF.

The chain uses TRBV7-9 and TRBJ1-6; 7 bases are a match to TRBD1. J was trimmed by 7 bases and V by 5 bases; bases with no gene match: 8. The germline gives CDR1 SEHNR, CDR2 FQNEAQ (reference sequence). The length of the CDR3 is 15 residues. The CDR3 is CASSPDGTANSPLHF. The CDR3 DNA follows: TGTGCCAGCAGCCCAGATGGGACAGCCAATTCACCCCTCCACTTT. Looking up the rest from reference TRBV7-9 and TRBJ1-6 gives the full variable domain: DTGVSQNPRHKITKRGQNVTFRCDPISEHNRLYWYRQTLGQGPEFLTYFQNEAQLEKSRLLSDRFSAERPKGSFSTLEIQRTEQGDSAMYLCASSPDGTANSPLHFGNGTRLTVT.

This clonotype has ten or more counts. This chain uses TRBV6-2 or TRBV6-3 with TRBJ2-7; possible D gene TRBD2, 6 bases. Germline V gene lookup returns CDR1 MNHEY and CDR2 SVGEGT. V was clipped by 7 bases and J by 1 base, with 14 bases between them. The CDR3 covers 14 residues. The CDR3, as DNA: TGTGCCAGCATGGTAGCGGCCGTTTCCTACGAGCAGTACTTC. Its translation is CASMVAAVSYEQYF.

This clonotype was recorded at least ten times. The chain is built from TRBV20-1 and TRBJ2-7; D is unclear. This CDR3 comprises 13 residues. CDR1 and CDR2 (germline): DFQATT, SNEGSKA (reference sequence). Trimming pared 2 bases from V and 4 bases from J, leaving 12 bases between. The DNA of the CDR3 is TGCAGTGCTAGACAGGCTCTACTGTACGAGCAGTACTTC. This gives the protein CSARQALLYEQYF.

A word on this clonotype: It may be a read error: a sequence one base away is much more abundant. This chain uses TRBV18 with TRBJ2-4; TRBD2 matches at 7 bases. The CDR3 is 15 residues long. Germline values: CDR1 KGHSH, CDR2 LQKENI. J gave up 13 bases and V 2 bases, and 14 bases lay outside the gene matches. In DNA, the CDR3 is TGTGCCAGCTCACCAATGGCCAGGGAGGGAGAGATCCAGTACTTC. Its translation: CASSPMAREGEIQYF.

The sample holds many counts of this clonotype. The V call is TRBV7-9, the J call TRBJ2-3; D is unresolved. There are 12 residues in the CDR3. The V gene's germline CDR1 is SEHNR and CDR2 FQNEAQ (reference sequence). V gave up 5 bases and J gave up 4 bases, with 7 bases separating them. Written as DNA, the CDR3 is TGTGCCAGCAGCCTCAAGTCAGATACGCAGTATTTT. This sequence encodes CASSLKSDTQYF.

Details on this clonotype: One base away lies a much larger clone, so this may be a sequencing read error. DNA of the CDR3: TGTGCCAGCAGCTCCACGACAGGAGGGGATGGCTACACCTTC. The encoded protein is CASSSTTGGDGYTF. V usage is TRBV7-6 and J usage is TRBJ1-2; tentatively, D is TRBD1 (6 bases). Deletions cut 4 bases from V and 6 bases from J, with 15 bases between. The CDR3 is 14 amino acids. Germline CDR1 reads SGHVS; CDR2 reads FNYEAQ.

This clonotype was seen ten or more times. The chain joins TRBV29-1 to TRBJ2-5; weak D call: TRBD2 (5 bases). CDR3 length: 13 amino acids. Per germline, CDR1 SQVTM and CDR2 ANQGSEA. The V end lost 7 bases, the J end lost 10 bases, and 22 bases lay between the germline ends. DNA of the CDR3: TGCAGCGGGGCCGGACGCCGAATTGAGGGCCAGTACTTC. It is translated as CSGAGRRIEGQYF.

There are many counts of this clonotype. The rearrangement uses TRBV4-2 and TRBJ2-3, with 7 bases matching TRBD2. This CDR3 is built from 14 residues. Germline V CDR1 and CDR2: LGHNA, YNFKEQ. J gave up 6 bases and V 4 bases, and 7 bases lay outside the gene matches. CDR3 sequence: CASSLGLERDTQYF. The CDR3 nucleotides are TGTGCCAGCAGCCTCGGACTAGAGAGGGATACGCAGTATTTT.

In its sample, this clonotype was seen many times. The genes are TRBV6-1 and TRBJ2-1, with D uncertain. Per the germline V gene, CDR1 is MNHNS and CDR2 is SASEGT. The CDR3 length is 14 residues. Trimming left V 8 bases short and J 3 bases short, with 14 bases between. CDR3 DNA sequence: TGTGCCAGCCGTCCCGTGGGTATCTACAATGAGCAGTTCTTC. It is translated as CASRPVGIYNEQFF.

Points on this clonotype: This may be a read error, as it is one base from a much larger clone. This sequence joins TRBV2 and TRBJ2-6; 9 nucleotides agree with TRBD1. Per the germline V gene, CDR1 is SNHLY and CDR2 is FYNNEI. CDR3 length equals 17 residues. The CDR3 DNA is TGTGCCAGCAGGGGACAGGGATACCTCTCTGGGGCCAACGTCCGGACTTTC. Translation: CASRGQGYLSGANVRTF. Based on the CDR3 plus reference TRBV2 and TRBJ2-6, the full variable domain is EPEVTQTPSHQVTQMGQEVILRCVPISNHLYFYWYRQILGQKVEFLVSFYNNEISEKSEIFDDQFSVERPDGSNFTLKIRSTKLEDSAMYFCASRGQGYLSGANVRTFGAGSRLTVL.

Remarks on this clonotype: The junction and the germline gene differ at one end; a read error may be behind it. The chain is built from TRBV6-6 and TRBJ1-2, with no clear D. There are 14 residues in the CDR3. CDR1 is MNHNY, CDR2 SVGAGI, per germline (reference sequence). This CDR3 is CASSYPRGREGYTF. CDR3 sequence (DNA): TGTGCCAGTAGTTACCCACGGGGTAGGGAAGGCTACACCTTC.

The gene calls are TRBV6-1 and TRBJ2-5; maybe TRBD2 (5 bases). The assigned J gene may be wrong: the sequence end matches TRBJ2-7 better. The CDR3 consists of 14 residues. Germline V gene data show CDR1 as MNHNS and CDR2 as SASEGT. Here the CDR3 reads CASSEALVTYEQYF. The CDR3 DNA reads as TGTGCCAGCAGTGAAGCACTAGTCACCTACGAGCAGTACTTC.

This clonotype was picked up a small number of times. The rearrangement links TRBV6-5 to TRBJ1-6, with 7 bases identical to TRBD1. V shed 2 bases and J 8 bases; nucleotides not matched to a gene: 9. Germline V lookup: CDR1 MNHEY, CDR2 SVGAGI. The CDR3 contains 16 residues. The CDR3, as DNA: TGTGCCAGCAGTTACACCCTACAGGGGAGGGATTCACCCCTCCACTTT. This codes for CASSYTLQGRDSPLHF.

The chain employs TRBV4-2 and TRBJ1-1; perhaps TRBD1 as D (5 bases). CDR3 length: 16 residues. CDR1 and CDR2 (germline): LGHNA, YNFKEQ. V lost 0 bases and J lost 1, with 12 bases in between. Here the CDR3 DNA reads TGTGCCAGCAGCCAAGATCCGAGGCAGGGGAACACTGAAGCTTTCTTT. It is translated as CASSQDPRQGNTEAFF.